The 8 T cell receptor beta chains below come from one sample, sequenced in a study of CD8 T cells in Susac syndrome. Reverse transcription used about 0.45 to 1 ug RNA and random hexamers. A single record per CDR3 protein comes from TCRdb applying MiXCR to the immunoSEQ multiplex PCR reads. Among approximately 160,000 distinct CDR3 sequences listed, 90% to 95% were seen once. The sample taken for sequencing was CD4+ T cells from PBMCs. The source of these receptors is a human donor with multiple sclerosis.

The chain couples TRBV5-1 to TRBJ2-6; D remains ambiguous. The germline V and J ends were trimmed by 5 bases and 8 bases, with 14 bases remaining between them. CDR3 length equals 14 residues. CDR1 SGHRS and CDR2 YFSETQ come from the germline V gene. CDR3 nucleotide sequence: TGCGCCAGCAGTATCTCGGTGGGGACCAACGTCCTGACTTTC. Its translation is CASSISVGTNVLTF.

The rearrangement links TRBV9 to TRBJ2-5, with TRBD2 matching over 10 bases. The V gene end was trimmed by 4 bases and the J gene end by 5 bases; junction bases not matched to a gene: 8. Germline V gene data show CDR1 as SGDLS and CDR2 as YYNGEE. The CDR3 is made up of 15 amino acids. DNA for the CDR3: TGTGCCAGCAGCCTAACCGGGACTAGCGTGGAGACCCAGTACTTC. This sequence encodes CASSLTGTSVETQYF.

This chain uses TRBV6-2 or TRBV6-3 with TRBJ2-7; 8 bases map to TRBD2. Germline V gene data show CDR1 as MNHEY and CDR2 as SVGEGT. This CDR3 spans 15 amino acids. Trimming removed 0 bases from V and 4 bases from J; junction bases left unmatched: 5. The CDR3 sequence: CASSYSPSGSYEQYF. The CDR3 nucleotides are TGTGCCAGCAGTTACTCTCCTAGCGGGTCTTACGAGCAGTACTTC.

This rearrangement joins TRBV20-1 to TRBJ2-7; TRBD2 agrees at 12 bases. The trim removed 6 bases at V and 2 bases at J, leaving 11 bases unmatched. Germline lookup yields CDR1 DFQATT and CDR2 SNEGSKA (reference sequence). The CDR3 spans 16 residues. CDR3 protein: CSAQTSGGRTPYEQYF. CDR3 DNA: TGCAGTGCCCAGACTAGCGGGGGCCGGACCCCCTACGAGCAGTACTTC.

V and J are TRBV7-9 and TRBJ1-6, with 8 nucleotides matching TRBD1. V lost 11 bases, J lost 5 bases, and 14 bases stayed unmatched. This CDR3 is 16 amino acids long. Germline-derived CDR1 and CDR2 are SEHNR and FQNEAQ (reference sequence). This CDR3 reads CASMLRGTGNNSPLHF. The CDR3 DNA is TGTGCCTCAATGCTACGGGGGACAGGCAATAATTCACCCCTCCACTTT.

The genes are TRBV18 and TRBJ2-3, with a tentative D call TRBD2 (6 bases). This CDR3 is built from 16 residues. Germline V gene sequence: CDR1 KGHSH, CDR2 LQKENI. V lost 1 base and J 4 bases, leaving 15 bases between the germline ends. This CDR3 is CASSPRPGLDSDTQYF. The CDR3, as DNA: TGTGCCAGCTCACCACGCCCGGGACTTGACTCAGATACGCAGTATTTT.

This rearrangement joins TRBV7-9 to TRBJ1-1, with a possible D match to TRBD1 (5 bases). The CDR3 runs to 14 residues. Germline V CDR1 and CDR2: SEHNR, FQNEAQ (reference sequence). Between the trimmed V and J ends, which lost 5 bases and 1 base, there was a span of 11 bases. CDR3 loop: CASSPKTENTEAFF. In nucleotides, the CDR3 is TGTGCCAGCAGCCCCAAGACAGAGAACACTGAAGCTTTCTTT.

This clonotype is a singleton in its sample. The genes are TRBV12-3 or TRBV12-4 and TRBJ1-2, with 8 bases lining up with TRBD1. The CDR3 has 11 amino acids. V was clipped by 8 bases and J by 8 bases; unmatched bases: 4. DNA of the CDR3: TGTGCCAGCGGACAGGGAAGGGGCTACACCTTC. It translates to CASGQGRGYTF.